The T cell receptor (beta chain) under discussion was sequenced for a study of vaccination effects on CD4 cells after COVID-19. The data were produced by immunoSEQ multiplex PCR, yet TCRdb's version contains in-frame clones alone and is incomplete. The sample lists around 19,000 clones; about two thirds were seen once. This clone has only one observation. Its cognate antigen is unknown. Viral peptide pools were used in the ViraFEST assay to expand antigen-specific CD4+ T cells, and sequencing came afterward. Culture proceeded for nine to ten days, and CD4+ T cells were then isolated. V shed 4 bases and J shed 1 base, with 10 bases lying between them. Germline V lookup: CDR1 LGHDT, CDR2 YNNKEL (reference sequence). This CDR3 is built from 14 residues.

The sequence derives from a human donor who received a COVID-19 vaccine. Specimen: CD4+ T cells from PBMCs cultured with HCoV-229E spike peptides, collected before COVID-19 vaccination. This chain joins TRBV3-1 (or the pseudogene TRBV3-2) and TRBJ1-1; maybe TRBD1 (5 bases). CDR3 sequence reads: CASSRGTENTEAFF. As DNA, the CDR3 is TGTGCCAGCAGCCGAGGGACGGAGAACACTGAAGCTTTCTTT.